This is a list of T cell receptor beta chains from one sample in a study of OX40 agonist ivuxolimab in advanced cancers. Data came from immunoSEQ multiplex PCR; TCRdb stores just in-frame clones and leaves some out. The sample holds approximately 92,000 clones; under 90% are singletons and the top ten take about 5.5%. The material sequenced was CD4+ or CD8+ T cells sorted from blood, taken in a trial of the OX40 agonist ivuxolimab. The receptors derive from an adult with an advanced solid tumor such as melanoma, head and neck, liver or kidney cancer. The CDR3 runs from the conserved cysteine through the conserved F or W. D genes are given only for firm matches. Clone size appears in some rows only: once, few, many, or a class for an expanded clone.

CDR3aa: CASSYSGSLLYGYTF; CDR3nt: TGTGCCAGCAGTTACTCGGGAAGCCTCCTCTATGGCTACACCTTC; abundance: -; j_gene: TRBJ1-2; v_gene: TRBV6-5; len: 15; d_gene: -
CDR3aa: CASSRSGSGETQYF; CDR3nt: TGTGCCAGCAGCCGCAGCGGGAGCGGTGAGACCCAGTACTTC; abundance: -; j_gene: TRBJ2-5; v_gene: TRBV6-1; len: 14; d_gene: TRBD2
CDR3aa: CASQTQALTYEQYF; CDR3nt: TGTGCCAGCCAGACACAAGCCTTAACCTACGAGCAGTACTTC; abundance: -; j_gene: TRBJ2-7; v_gene: TRBV18; len: 14; d_gene: -
CDR3aa: CASSLPRGEQYF; CDR3nt: TGTGCCAGCAGCTTACCGCGAGGCGAGCAGTACTTC; abundance: few; j_gene: TRBJ2-7; v_gene: TRBV11-2; len: 12; d_gene: -
CDR3aa: CASSTGRETQYF; CDR3nt: TGTGCCAGCTCGACGGGGAGGGAGACCCAGTACTTC; abundance: -; j_gene: TRBJ2-5; v_gene: TRBV19; len: 12; d_gene: -
CDR3aa: CASSLQGGGYGYTF; CDR3nt: TGTGCCAGCAGCTTGCAGGGCGGTGGCTATGGCTACACCTTC; abundance: -; j_gene: TRBJ1-2; v_gene: TRBV5-8; len: 14; d_gene: -
CDR3aa: CASSSRQGGTDTQYF; CDR3nt: TGTGCCAGCAGCAGCCGACAGGGGGGGACAGATACGCAGTATTTT; abundance: once; j_gene: TRBJ2-3; v_gene: TRBV9; len: 15; d_gene: TRBD1
CDR3aa: CASSPRGSGRPEEQFF; CDR3nt: TGTGCCAGTAGTCCCCGGGGGAGCGGGAGACCTGAGGAGCAGTTCTTC; abundance: once; j_gene: TRBJ2-1; v_gene: TRBV19; len: 16; d_gene: TRBD2
CDR3aa: CASSPHKGASGNTIYF; CDR3nt: TGTGCCAGCTCACCACATAAGGGCGCCTCTGGAAACACCATATATTTT; abundance: -; j_gene: TRBJ1-3; v_gene: TRBV18; len: 16; d_gene: -
CDR3aa: CASSLALAGSTDTQYF; CDR3nt: TGTGCCAGCAGCTTAGCGCTAGCGGGGTCCACAGATACGCAGTATTTT; abundance: -; j_gene: TRBJ2-3; v_gene: TRBV7-2; len: 16; d_gene: TRBD2
CDR3aa: CASSSFSRNTEAFF; CDR3nt: TGCGCCAGCAGCTCCTTCAGTAGGAACACTGAAGCTTTCTTT; abundance: -; j_gene: TRBJ1-1; v_gene: TRBV5-1; len: 14; d_gene: -
CDR3aa: CATSRERGTANYEQYF; CDR3nt: TGTGCCACCAGCAGAGAGAGGGGGACAGCCAACTACGAGCAGTACTTC; abundance: -; j_gene: TRBJ2-7; v_gene: TRBV15; len: 16; d_gene: TRBD1
CDR3aa: CASSPGNSPLHF; CDR3nt: TGTGCCAGCTCACCGGGGAATTCACCCCTCCACTTT; abundance: -; j_gene: TRBJ1-6; v_gene: TRBV18; len: 12; d_gene: -
CDR3aa: CASRPGSGGEYEQYF; CDR3nt: TGTGCCAGCAGGCCCGGGAGCGGGGGTGAATACGAGCAGTACTTC; abundance: few; j_gene: TRBJ2-7; v_gene: TRBV6-5; len: 15; d_gene: TRBD2
CDR3aa: CASSFQGAVTGELFF; CDR3nt: TGTGCCAGCAGCTTCCAGGGGGCGGTCACCGGGGAGCTGTTTTTT; abundance: -; j_gene: TRBJ2-2; v_gene: TRBV7-9; len: 15; d_gene: TRBD1
CDR3aa: CASSGGTVSSYEQYF; CDR3nt: TGTGCCAGTAGTGGAGGGACGGTGAGCTCCTACGAGCAGTACTTC; abundance: few; j_gene: TRBJ2-7; v_gene: TRBV19; len: 15; d_gene: -
CDR3aa: CASSRGQGGADTQYF; CDR3nt: TGCGCCAGCAGCCGCGGACAGGGAGGAGCAGATACGCAGTATTTT; abundance: -; j_gene: TRBJ2-3; v_gene: TRBV5-1; len: 15; d_gene: TRBD1
CDR3aa: CASSFTAPDLGGTGELFF; CDR3nt: TGTGCCAGCAGCTTCACCGCGCCAGACTTAGGAGGAACCGGGGAGCTGTTTTTT; abundance: once; j_gene: TRBJ2-2; v_gene: TRBV11-2; len: 18; d_gene: -